This is a list of T cell receptor beta chains from one sample in a study of T cell responses to AZD1222 COVID-19 vaccine. Using immunoSEQ multiplex PCR, the repertoire was profiled, and TCRdb retains in-frame clones only, with some absent. The sample has roughly 180,000 clones; 85% to 95% are singletons. The material was peripheral blood, obtained on day 0 of AZD1222 vaccination. All receptors derive from an adult in good health. The CDR3 runs from the conserved cysteine through the conserved F or W. D genes are given only for firm matches. Expanded clones get a size class; other rows say once, few or many, or leave the size out.

TRBD2 TRBJ2-1 TRBV7-8 - TGTGCCAGCGGAAGCGGGGGGCCTATGAATGAGCAGTTCTTC CASGSGGPMNEQFF
- TRBJ1-5 TRBV3-1/TRBV3-2 - TGTGCCAGCAGCCAATCTGGGTCCGGCGGACAGCCCCAGCATTTT CASSQSGSGGQPQHF
TRBD1 TRBJ2-7 TRBV6-5 - TGTGCCAGCAGCAATCAGGGACAGGTCACCTACGAGCAGTACTTC CASSNQGQVTYEQYF
- TRBJ1-2 TRBV18 - TGTGCCAGCTCACCACCGGGCAGGGGTGGCTACACCTTC CASSPPGRGGYTF
- TRBJ2-3 TRBV7-2 - TGTGCCAGCAGCTTATGGGCAGATACGCAGTATTTT CASSLWADTQYF
TRBD2 TRBJ2-7 TRBV18 - TGTGCCAGCTCACTAGCGGGAGCCCGGTACGAGCAGTACTTC CASSLAGARYEQYF
- TRBJ1-5 TRBV5-1 - TGCGCCAGCAGCTTGGCATGGGGGCAAGGGCAGCCCCAGCATTTT CASSLAWGQGQPQHF
- TRBJ1-3 TRBV10-3 - TGTGCCATCAGTGAGTCGAGTGGGCCTGGAAACACCATATATTTT CAISESSGPGNTIYF
- TRBJ2-1 TRBV6-5 - TGTGCCAGCAGTTACGACCCGGGTGGTGAGCAGTTCTTC CASSYDPGGEQFF
- TRBJ2-3 TRBV6-1 - TGTGCCAGCAGTGAAGGTCCCGGACCCACAGATACGCAGTATTTT CASSEGPGPTDTQYF
TRBD2 TRBJ2-1 TRBV5-1 - TGCGCCAGCAGCTTGGATCTAGCGGGCATCTCCTACAATGAGCAGTTCTTC CASSLDLAGISYNEQFF
TRBD1 TRBJ1-1 TRBV7-2 - TGTGCCAGCAGTCGGATGGACAGGGCCACTGAAGCTTTCTTT CASSRMDRATEAFF
- TRBJ1-5 TRBV20-1 - TGCAGTGCTAGTGATGGGTTTGGGCAGCCCCAGCATTTT CSASDGFGQPQHF
- TRBJ2-1 TRBV5-4 - TGTGCCAGCCGCTGGGGGGATGAGCAGTTCTTC CASRWGDEQFF
TRBD1 TRBJ1-6 TRBV5-1 - TGCGCCAGCAGCCGCAACGGAACCGGGACAGGGAGCTCCTATAATTCACCCCTCCACTTT CASSRNGTGTGSSYNSPLHF
- TRBJ1-3 TRBV30 - TGTGCCTGGAGTAGAGGCCTCAACTCTGGAAACACCATATATTTT CAWSRGLNSGNTIYF
- TRBJ2-3 TRBV2 - TGTGCCACCAAACGGGGCCCTAGGAGCACAGATACGCAGTATTTT CATKRGPRSTDTQYF
- TRBJ2-1 TRBV29-1 - TGCAGCGTTGAGGATACAGGGCCTCAGGAGTTCTTC CSVEDTGPQEFF
TRBD1 TRBJ1-4 TRBV5-4 - TGTGCCAGCAGCTCCCCCGGTACAGGGGCTAAACTGTTTTTT CASSSPGTGAKLFF
- TRBJ1-5 TRBV2 few TGTGCCTCCCGGGCAGGGGATCAGCCCCAGCATTTT CASRAGDQPQHF